Below, 29 T cell receptor beta chains from the same sample are listed, as sequenced in a study of long-term antiretroviral therapy in people with HIV. The assay, immunoSEQ v3.0, was run at survey level. Produced via immunoSEQ multiplex PCR; TCRdb's table is partial and in-frame only. The table includes 25,000 to 35,000 clones, roughly 97% detected once. The sequencing here drew on unsorted PBMCs, taken 6.9 years after starting antiretroviral therapy. The origin of the receptors is a man aged 30 to 39 with HIV.

This clone was picked up one time. V and J are TRBV6-1 and TRBJ1-1; D is unresolved. The CDR3 length is 11 residues. Trimming took off 8 bases at V and 8 bases at J, with 12 bases between the two ends. Germline CDR1 MNHNS, CDR2 SASEGT. CDR3 nucleotide sequence: TGTGCCAGCCGTGCGGGTCTCGAAGCTTTCTTT. Protein product: CASRAGLEAFF.

This chain uses TRBV2 with TRBJ2-2, with D perhaps TRBD2 (5 bases). V lost 6 bases, J lost 8 bases, and 10 bases lay in between. CDR1 SNHLY and CDR2 FYNNEI come from the germline V gene. The CDR3 consists of 12 residues. In DNA, the CDR3 is TGTGCCAGCAGGAGGGTAGTAGGGGAGCTGTTTTTT. It codes for CASRRVVGELFF.

V gene TRBV2 combines with J gene TRBJ1-2; tentatively, D is TRBD1 (6 bases). The CDR3 is 14 residues long. CDR1 and CDR2 from the germline V gene are SNHLY and FYNNEI. V lost 6 bases and J 3 bases, leaving 14 bases between the germline ends. The CDR3 reads CASRQGIKDYGYTF. The DNA for the CDR3 is TGTGCCAGCAGGCAGGGGATAAAGGACTATGGCTACACCTTC.

This clone was seen just once. V is TRBV6-5 and J is TRBJ1-3; D is uncertain. This CDR3 region has 14 residues. Germline CDR1 and CDR2: MNHEY and SVGAGI. V lost 5 bases and J lost 2, with 10 bases in between. The CDR3 DNA reads as TGTGCCAGCAGTCTCACAGATACTGGAAACACCATATATTTT. Translation gives CASSLTDTGNTIYF.

V is TRBV4-2 and J is TRBJ2-2; D tentatively fits TRBD1 or TRBD2 (5 bases each). The CDR3 has 16 residues. Germline V gene sequence: CDR1 LGHNA, CDR2 YNFKEQ. Deletions cut 0 bases from V and 4 bases from J, with 12 bases between. CDR3 amino acids: CASSQEWDRVTGELFF. CDR3 bases: TGTGCCAGCAGCCAAGAATGGGACCGGGTCACCGGGGAGCTGTTTTTT.

The genes are TRBV27 and TRBJ2-7; 7 bases are a match to TRBD1. Looked up from germline, CDR1 is MNHEY and CDR2 is SMNVEV (reference sequence). The trim removed 7 bases at V and 3 bases at J, leaving 3 bases unmatched. There are 12 residues in the CDR3. The CDR3 DNA follows: TGTGCCAGCAAGACAGGGAGCTACGAGCAGTACTTC. Amino acid sequence: CASKTGSYEQYF.

The genes are TRBV19 and TRBJ2-2, with 8 bases that match TRBD2. Germline V gives CDR1 LNHDA, CDR2 SQIVND (reference sequence). V trimming: 5 bases; J trimming: 4 bases; junction bases outside the gene matches: 6. CDR3 length: 15 amino acids. CDR3 amino acids: CASSFLAGSTGELFF. The CDR3 region has the DNA TGTGCCAGTAGTTTTCTAGCGGGTAGCACCGGGGAGCTGTTTTTT. Full variable domain (rest looked up from reference TRBV19 and TRBJ2-2): DGGITQSPKYLFRKEGQNVTLSCEQNLNHDAMYWYRQDPGQGLRLIYYSQIVNDFQKGDIAEGYSVSREKKESFPLTVTSAQKNPTAFYLCASSFLAGSTGELFFGEGSRLTVL.

The V call is TRBV11-2, the J call TRBJ2-7, with 11 bases fitting TRBD1. Germline V gives CDR1 SGHAT, CDR2 FQNNGV. The CDR3 has 15 residues. The ends lost 3 bases at V and 3 bases at J; junction bases unmatched: 4. The CDR3 DNA sequence: TGTGCCAGCAGCTTTACCGGGACAGGGGGCTACGAGCAGTACTTC. It yields the protein CASSFTGTGGYEQYF.

The rearrangement links TRBV7-3 to TRBJ1-1; perhaps TRBD1 as D (6 bases). Germline V gene sequence: CDR1 SGHTA, CDR2 FQGTGA. With 4 bases removed from V and 5 bases from J, the gap between germline ends came to 11 bases. CDR3 length: 13 residues. CDR3 sequence (DNA): TGTGCCAGCAGCTACACAGGGTTTACTGAAGCTTTCTTT. This encodes CASSYTGFTEAFF.

This clone came up once. The chain employs TRBV19 and TRBJ1-1; D is undetermined. The V end lost 1 base, the J end lost 1 base, and 7 bases lay between the germline ends. Germline V gene lookup returns CDR1 LNHDA and CDR2 SQIVND (reference sequence). CDR3 size: 14 residues. The CDR3 is CASSIGEKNTEAFF. DNA of the CDR3: TGTGCCAGTAGTATAGGGGAGAAGAACACTGAAGCTTTCTTT.

The chain joins TRBV6-6 to TRBJ2-5; perhaps TRBD2 as D (6 bases). Germline loops: CDR1 MNHNY, CDR2 SVGAGI (reference sequence). The CDR3 length is 15 residues. V gave up 2 bases and J gave up 1 base, with 11 bases separating them. The CDR3 DNA reads as TGTGCCAGCAGTTACCCCGCGGGAACCCAAGAGACCCAGTACTTC. It specifies CASSYPAGTQETQYF.

This chain joins TRBV4-3 and TRBJ2-3; tentatively, D is TRBD1 or TRBD2 (8 bases each). V was cut by 0 bases and J by 4 bases, with 23 bases left in between. The CDR3 covers 19 residues. CDR1 is LGHNA and CDR2 is YSLEER in the germline V gene. DNA for the CDR3: TGCGCCAGCAGCCAAGACCCGTACAGGACAGGGCGGGAGGCAGATACGCAGTATTTT. Translation gives CASSQDPYRTGREADTQYF.

The gene calls are TRBV4-3 and TRBJ2-2, with D perhaps matching TRBD1 or TRBD2 (6 bases each). Germline loops: CDR1 LGHNA, CDR2 YSLEER. Trimming stripped 3 bases from V and 5 bases from J, with 10 bases between. This CDR3 has 14 amino acids. For the CDR3, the DNA is TGCGCCAGCAGCCACAGGGGAGGAACCGGGGAGCTGTTTTTT. Translated: CASSHRGGTGELFF.

The genes are TRBV5-1 and TRBJ2-3, with D perhaps being TRBD1 or TRBD2 (5 bases each). CDR1 and CDR2 (germline): SGHRS, YFSETQ. The CDR3 length is 12 residues. Trimming took 1 base from V and 9 from J, leaving 9 bases between them. The CDR3 nucleotides are TGCGCCAGCAGCTTGCCTGAGGGGACGCAGTATTTT. As protein: CASSLPEGTQYF.

The chain couples TRBV5-1 to TRBJ2-3; D may be TRBD1 (7 bases). CDR1 is SGHRS, CDR2 YFSETQ, per germline. V was cut by 7 bases and J by 0 bases, with 15 bases left in between. The CDR3 covers 15 residues. Here the CDR3 reads CASSQGEVSTDTQYF. For the CDR3, the DNA is TGCGCCAGCTCGCAGGGGGAGGTTAGCACAGATACGCAGTATTTT.

This chain joins TRBV7-9 and TRBJ1-2; D remains ambiguous. This CDR3 is built from 13 residues. From germline, CDR1 is SEHNR and CDR2 FQNEAQ (reference sequence). V was trimmed by 5 bases and J by 1 base, leaving 8 bases between them. CDR3 amino acids: CASSRKNNYGYTF. The CDR3 DNA sequence: TGTGCCAGCAGCCGCAAGAATAACTATGGCTACACCTTC.

The V and J genes are TRBV7-9 and TRBJ1-2, with D perhaps TRBD1 (5 bases). The CDR3 is 12 residues long. Germline values: CDR1 SEHNR, CDR2 FQNEAQ (reference sequence). Trimming removed 8 bases at V and 2 bases at J, with 9 bases between. The CDR3 protein is CASGEGNYGYTF. The CDR3 DNA is TGTGCCAGCGGGGAGGGGAACTATGGCTACACCTTC.

The chain combines TRBV9 with TRBJ2-3; 7 bases agree with TRBD2. Germline CDR1 and CDR2: SGDLS and YYNGEE. The CDR3 is 15 residues long. The V segment lost 3 bases and the J segment 2 bases; nucleotides outside the gene matches: 6. The DNA for the CDR3 is TGTGCCAGCAGCGACAGCGGGACTCCCACAGATACGCAGTATTTT. This sequence encodes CASSDSGTPTDTQYF.

This clone was counted once. The CDR3 region is CASSTATGEKLFF. The CDR3 nucleotides read TGTGCCAGCAGCACCGCCACAGGGGAAAAACTGTTTTTT. The rearrangement links TRBV7-9 to TRBJ1-4; maybe TRBD1 (6 bases). The V gene's germline CDR1 is SEHNR and CDR2 FQNEAQ (reference sequence). This CDR3 has 13 residues. Trimming took 5 bases from V and 8 from J, leaving 12 bases between them.

This clone was seen a single time. This chain uses TRBV5-4 with TRBJ2-1, with 7 positions matching TRBD2. This CDR3 contains 14 residues. CDR1 is SGHNT, CDR2 YYREEE, per germline (reference sequence). After removal of 9 bases from V and 5 bases from J, the junction contained 11 bases not matched to a gene. The CDR3 protein is CATARGTINNEQFF. The CDR3 nucleotides read TGTGCCACCGCCCGGGGGACTATCAACAATGAGCAGTTCTTC.

The genes are TRBV20-1 and TRBJ1-2; no reliable D call. Germline-derived CDR1 and CDR2 are DFQATT and SNEGSKA (reference sequence). With 3 bases removed from V and 3 bases from J, the gap between germline ends came to 5 bases. The CDR3 contains 11 residues. CDR3 DNA sequence: TGCAGTGCTAGGGGTGACTATGGCTACACCTTC. It translates to CSARGDYGYTF.

The chain links TRBV10-3 to TRBJ2-1; possible D gene TRBD2, 6 bases. The CDR3 is 16 amino acids. CDR1 and CDR2 (germline): ENHRY, SYGVKD. Trimming pared 2 bases from V and 4 bases from J, leaving 15 bases between. The CDR3 region has the DNA TGTGCCATCAGTGAGAGAGGTGGGGGGATTTACAATGAGCAGTTCTTC. Its protein is CAISERGGGIYNEQFF.

This chain uses TRBV7-6 with TRBJ2-1; TRBD2 matches 10 bases. Germline trimming cut 5 bases from V and 5 bases from J; bases unmatched to any gene: 3. The CDR3 contains 14 residues. Germline assignment: CDR1 SGHVS and CDR2 FNYEAQ. Here the CDR3 DNA reads TGTGCCAGCAGCACGGGACTAGCGCACAATGAGCAGTTCTTC. Translating it yields CASSTGLAHNEQFF.

The gene calls are TRBV9 and TRBJ2-3, with 11 positions matching TRBD2. The germline V gene encodes CDR1 SGDLS and CDR2 YYNGEE. The CDR3 covers 15 residues. Unmatched junction bases numbered 11, after V lost 7 bases and J lost 7 bases. The CDR3, as DNA: TGTGCCAGCCGGGGACTAGCGGACACGCTTTATACGCAGTATTTT. Its protein product is CASRGLADTLYTQYF.

The CDR3 DNA is TGTGCCAGAAACCGGGAAACCTCGTGGGGCTACACCTTC. Its protein product is CARNRETSWGYTF. The chain is built from TRBV2 and TRBJ1-2, with unresolved D. This CDR3 has 13 amino acids. Germline lookup yields CDR1 SNHLY and CDR2 FYNNEI. V was cut by 9 bases and J by 8 bases, with 19 bases left in between.

The chain couples TRBV19 to TRBJ2-1, with 8 positions matching TRBD2. Losses at the gene ends were 5 bases for V and 10 bases for J; bases not matched to a gene: 22. Germline CDR1 LNHDA, CDR2 SQIVND (reference sequence). The CDR3 spans 18 residues. The CDR3 is CASSSPSPGLGITKEQFF. The CDR3 region has the DNA TGTGCCAGTAGTTCCCCCAGCCCGGGACTAGGAATAACGAAAGAGCAGTTCTTC.

The V gene is TRBV6-4, the J gene TRBJ2-1; no clear D. V lost 6 bases and J lost 4, with 13 bases in between. The germline gives CDR1 MRHNA, CDR2 SNTAGT. This CDR3 spans 14 amino acids. This chain's CDR3 is CASSATYGYNEQFF. The CDR3 DNA sequence: TGTGCCAGCAGCGCAACATACGGATACAATGAGCAGTTCTTC.

The V call is TRBV6-5, the J call TRBJ1-4; 8 bases agree with TRBD1. J lost 3 bases, V lost 6 bases, and 6 bases had no gene match. Germline V CDR1 and CDR2: MNHEY, SVGAGI. This CDR3 comprises 15 residues. DNA for the CDR3: TGTGCCAGCAGGGGCGGACAGGGATCTAATGAAAAACTGTTTTTT. Its protein product is CASRGGQGSNEKLFF.

Worth noting for this clone: Sequence at one end of the junction differs from germline and may be a read error. The rearrangement uses TRBV6-6 and TRBJ2-7; TRBD2 is a possible D gene (6 bases). Germline V CDR1 and CDR2: MNHNY, SVGAGI (reference sequence). This CDR3 comprises 14 residues. The CDR3 DNA follows: TGTGCCATCAGTGAGTCGTCGGGGGATTGGGAGCAGTACTTC. Protein product: CAISESSGDWEQYF.